The text below deals with one TCR beta chain. Its specificity is not known. This CDR3 contains 14 residues. Germline CDR1 MDHEN, CDR2 SYDVKM. V was cut by 3 bases and J by 0 bases, with 7 bases left in between. How the authors handled the data: Because ImmunoSEQ provided only junction sequences with no quality scores, the filtering differed. The method was immunoSEQ multiplex PCR; TCRdb's version includes in-frame clones alone and lacks a portion of them. The D gene and trimming were derived from the DNA, and the V and J assignments and clone size from that table. This sample has about 770,000 clones, with roughly two thirds found just once. The data were obtained in a study of shared clonotypes between healthy human individuals. Study-level results: Read depth was anticipated to influence clonotype sharing among donors. Despite large depth, sorted-subset datasets appeared incompletely sequenced. The study sampled only blood, and tissue repertoires likely differ.

What was sequenced was memory CD4+ T cells sorted from blood. Subset reported: CD45RA-negative fraction. The chain recombines TRBV28 with TRBJ2-3; possible D gene TRBD2, 6 bases. The sequence came from a woman aged 25 to 39 in good health. The CDR3 DNA reads TGTGCCAGCAGTTTCGGGACTAGCACAGATACGCAGTATTTT. It translates to CASSFGTSTDTQYF.